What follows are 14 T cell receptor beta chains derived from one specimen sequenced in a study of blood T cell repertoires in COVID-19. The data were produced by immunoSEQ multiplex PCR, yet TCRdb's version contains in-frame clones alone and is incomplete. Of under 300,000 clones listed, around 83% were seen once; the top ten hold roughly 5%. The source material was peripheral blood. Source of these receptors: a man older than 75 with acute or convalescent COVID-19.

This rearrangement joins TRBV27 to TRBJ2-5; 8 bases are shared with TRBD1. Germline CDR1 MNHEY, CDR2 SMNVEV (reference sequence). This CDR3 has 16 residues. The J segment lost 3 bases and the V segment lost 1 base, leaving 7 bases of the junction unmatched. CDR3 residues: CASSLLGVGQEETQYF. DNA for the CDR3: TGTGCCAGCAGTTTATTAGGAGTGGGACAGGAAGAGACCCAGTACTTC.

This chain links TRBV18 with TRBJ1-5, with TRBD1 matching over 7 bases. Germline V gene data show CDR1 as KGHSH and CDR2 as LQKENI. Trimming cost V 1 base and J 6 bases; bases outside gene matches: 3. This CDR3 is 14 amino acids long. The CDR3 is CASSPQGAGQPQHF. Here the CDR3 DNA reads TGTGCCAGCTCACCACAGGGGGCGGGTCAGCCCCAGCATTTT.

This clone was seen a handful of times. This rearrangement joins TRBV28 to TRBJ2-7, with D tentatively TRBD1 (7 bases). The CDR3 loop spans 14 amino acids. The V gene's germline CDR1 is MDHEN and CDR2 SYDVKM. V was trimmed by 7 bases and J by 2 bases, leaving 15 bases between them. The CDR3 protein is CASIAGQLAYEQYF. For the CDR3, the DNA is TGTGCCAGCATCGCGGGACAGCTAGCCTACGAGCAGTACTTC.

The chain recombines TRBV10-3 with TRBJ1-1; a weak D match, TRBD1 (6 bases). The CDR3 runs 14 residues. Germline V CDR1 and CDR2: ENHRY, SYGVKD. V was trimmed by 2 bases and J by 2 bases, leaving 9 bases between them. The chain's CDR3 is CAISEGQTNTEAFF. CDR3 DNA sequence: TGTGCCATCAGTGAGGGACAGACAAACACTGAAGCTTTCTTT.

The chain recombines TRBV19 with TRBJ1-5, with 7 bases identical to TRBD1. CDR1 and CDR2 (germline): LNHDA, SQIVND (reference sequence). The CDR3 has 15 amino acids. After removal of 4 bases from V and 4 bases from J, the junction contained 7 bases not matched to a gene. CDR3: CASSTKTGMNQPQHF. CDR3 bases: TGTGCCAGTAGTACAAAGACAGGGATGAATCAGCCCCAGCATTTT.

The chain's CDR3 is CASKRSGLTHNEQFF. DNA of the CDR3: TGTGCCAGCAAACGAAGCGGGTTAACCCACAATGAGCAGTTCTTC. V and J are TRBV7-2 and TRBJ2-1; D perhaps matches TRBD2 (6 bases). There are 15 residues in the CDR3. CDR1 is SGHTA, CDR2 FQGNSA, per germline. The V end was cut by 7 bases, the J end by 5 bases, with 18 bases between.

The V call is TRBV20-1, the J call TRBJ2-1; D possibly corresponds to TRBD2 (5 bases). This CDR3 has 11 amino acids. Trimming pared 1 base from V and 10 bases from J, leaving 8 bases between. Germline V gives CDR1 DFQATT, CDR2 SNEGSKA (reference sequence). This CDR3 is CSARVRGEQFF. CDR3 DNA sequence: TGCAGTGCTAGAGTTCGAGGGGAGCAGTTCTTC.

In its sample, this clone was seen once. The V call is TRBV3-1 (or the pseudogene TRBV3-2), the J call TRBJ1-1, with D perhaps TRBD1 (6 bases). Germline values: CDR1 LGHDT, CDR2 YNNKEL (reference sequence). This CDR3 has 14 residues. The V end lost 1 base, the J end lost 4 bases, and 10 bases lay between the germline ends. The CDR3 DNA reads TGTGCCAGCAGCCAAGTTACAGGGCGCACTGAAGCTTTCTTT. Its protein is CASSQVTGRTEAFF.

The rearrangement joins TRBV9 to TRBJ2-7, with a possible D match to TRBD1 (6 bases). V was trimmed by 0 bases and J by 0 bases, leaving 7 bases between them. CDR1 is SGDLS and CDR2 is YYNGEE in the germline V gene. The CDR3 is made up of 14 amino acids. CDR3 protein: CASSVGRGSYEQYF. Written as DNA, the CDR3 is TGTGCCAGCAGCGTAGGCAGGGGCTCCTACGAGCAGTACTTC.

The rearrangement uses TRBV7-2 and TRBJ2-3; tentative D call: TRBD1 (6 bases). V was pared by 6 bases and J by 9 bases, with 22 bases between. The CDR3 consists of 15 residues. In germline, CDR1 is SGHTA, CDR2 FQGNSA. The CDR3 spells CASRAGGGRGNTQYF. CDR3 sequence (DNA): TGTGCCAGCAGGGCTGGTGGCGGTAGGGGGAACACGCAGTATTTT.

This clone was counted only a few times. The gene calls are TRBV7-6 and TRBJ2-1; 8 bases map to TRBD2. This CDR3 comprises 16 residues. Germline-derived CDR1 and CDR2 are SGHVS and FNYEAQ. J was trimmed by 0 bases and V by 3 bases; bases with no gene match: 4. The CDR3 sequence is CASSFGGVSSYNEQFF. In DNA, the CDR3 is TGTGCCAGCAGCTTCGGGGGGGTAAGCTCCTACAATGAGCAGTTCTTC. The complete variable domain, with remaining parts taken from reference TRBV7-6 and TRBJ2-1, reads GAGVSQSPRYKVTKRGQDVALRCDPISGHVSLYWYRQALGQGPEFLTYFNYEAQQDKSGLPNDRFSAERPEGSISTLTIQRTEQRDSAMYRCASSFGGVSSYNEQFFGPGTRLTVL.

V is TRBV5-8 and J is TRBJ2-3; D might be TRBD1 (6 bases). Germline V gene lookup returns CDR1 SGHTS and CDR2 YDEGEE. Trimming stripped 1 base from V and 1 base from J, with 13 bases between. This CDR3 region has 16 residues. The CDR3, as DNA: TGTGCCAGCAGCTTGCGGCAGACAGGCGGCACAGATACGCAGTATTTT. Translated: CASSLRQTGGTDTQYF.

CDR3 sequence reads: CASSLTGIASYNEQFF. DNA for the CDR3: TGCGCCAGCAGCTTGACAGGGATCGCCTCCTACAATGAGCAGTTCTTC. V and J are TRBV5-1 and TRBJ2-1, with D maybe TRBD1 (6 bases). This CDR3 spans 16 amino acids. V lost 1 base and J lost 0, with 11 bases in between. Germline V gene sequence: CDR1 SGHRS, CDR2 YFSETQ.

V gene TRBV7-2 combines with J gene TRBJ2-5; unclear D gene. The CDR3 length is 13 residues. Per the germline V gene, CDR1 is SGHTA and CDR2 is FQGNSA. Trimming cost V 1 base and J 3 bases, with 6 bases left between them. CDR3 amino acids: CASSLGLKETQYF. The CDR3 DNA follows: TGTGCCAGCAGCTTAGGACTTAAAGAGACCCAGTACTTC.